The text below deals with one T cell receptor (beta chain). Its target is unknown. The germline gives CDR1 SGHVS, CDR2 FQNEAQ. V was pared by 2 bases and J by 5 bases, with 13 bases of the junction left unmatched. The CDR3 has 18 amino acids. The sample comes from a study of shared clonotypes between healthy human individuals. At the level of the study: Plates per donor: three CD4 naive, three CD4 memory, two CD8 naive, one CD8 memory.

General study findings and limits: Estimated richness was generally greater in naive than memory subsets. Clonotypes that were shared across four donors made up around 4.6% of naive CD4 clonotypes.

Source study methods: ImmunoSEQ gave junction-only sequences without quality scores, so filtering differed. The data were produced by immunoSEQ multiplex PCR, yet TCRdb's version contains in-frame clones alone and is incomplete. D and trimming were read from the DNA, whereas the V and J calls and clone size are those reported in that table. The table records under 1,100,000 clones, around 76% of them present only once. The specimen was memory CD4+ T cells sorted from blood. Sample subset: CD45RA-negative fraction. The TCR comes from a man between 18 and 35 years old in good health. This sequence joins TRBV7-8 and TRBJ2-7; 12 nucleotides align to TRBD1. The CDR3 is CASSLNPGQGAGPNEQYF. In DNA, the CDR3 is TGTGCCAGCAGCTTAAATCCGGGACAGGGGGCGGGCCCCAACGAGCAGTACTTC.